This T cell receptor (beta chain) was identified during a study of CD8+CD57+ T cells in acquired aplastic anemia. Looking at the study overall: Yields of DNA that came from sorted CD4+ and CD8+ cells averaged about 3.5 ug. Study-wide results and caveats: Around 27 CD8+ CDR3 sequences occurred in both the patients and the controls.

On this clonotype: No antigen is known for it.

Losses at the gene ends were 5 bases for V and 5 bases for J; bases not matched to a gene: 10. This CDR3 has 16 amino acids. In germline, CDR1 is MNHEY, CDR2 SMNVEV (reference sequence). Profiling of TCR beta VDJ combinations and CDR3 sequences used genomic DNA as template. TCRdb reprocessed the reads via MiXCR and lists one record per CDR3 protein. The sample consists of around 200,000 distinct CDR3 sequences, about 62% of them appearing once. Sequencing involved patients with CD8+CD57+ cell expansion previously shown by flow cytometry. The V and J genes are TRBV27 and TRBJ2-7; 12 bases fit TRBD1. The sample taken for sequencing was sorted CD4+, CD8+, or CD8+CD57+ T cells (not recorded which) from PBMCs. This TCR came from a human donor with aplastic anemia. In DNA form, the CDR3 reads TGTGCCAGCAGTGCGGGACAGGGGGCCCTGGGGAACGAGCAGTACTTC. Translating it yields CASSAGQGALGNEQYF.